This T cell receptor (beta chain) was identified during a study of PD-1 blockade in classical Hodgkin lymphoma. Looking at the study overall: Administration of nivolumab to patients was at 3 mg/kg intravenously every 2 weeks.

CDR1 LNHDA and CDR2 SQIVND come from the germline V gene (reference sequence). The CDR3 contains 15 residues. V was clipped by 6 bases and J by 2 bases, with 13 bases between them. This table comes from immunoSEQ multiplex PCR, and its TCRdb copy is limited to in-frame clones, with some not included. Of 9,500 to 14,000 clones listed, more than 75% are singletons. Patients all relapsed after autologous stem cell transplantation, and there was variation in brentuximab vedotin exposure. General study findings and limits: CD8+ TCR diversity did not rise significantly by C4D1, unlike CD4+. A reduction in baseline TCR diversity was reportedly seen in newly diagnosed patients relative to healthy donors.

A note on this clone: As yet, its antigen is unknown.

The source was peripheral blood mononuclear cells (PBMCs), collected at baseline. The chain has TRBV19 and TRBJ2-2; D call uncertain. The TCR originated in a human donor with classical Hodgkin lymphoma. The CDR3 DNA sequence: TGTGCCAGTAGACCGACCGATTTCAACACCGGGGAGCTGTTTTTT. Amino acids: CASRPTDFNTGELFF.